Presented here are 13 T cell receptor beta chains from one specimen sequenced in a study of Ad26.COV2.S vaccination and SARS-CoV-2 variants (dated by TCRdb to 2020 to 2022). What this sample's treatment or condition label stands for: around 19 received Ad26.COV2.S at low or high dose, single or two shots; several received placebo; per-sample allocation not given. Repertoires of vaccine and placebo recipients were sequenced from samples collected on day 63 after the first injection. Library preparation employed the immunoSEQ multiplex PCR assay. TCRdb limited this immuneACCESS table to in-frame rearrangements with V and J called. A share of clones is missing; checked studies link under half to unresolved V genes, and the rest is unexplained. The sample table shows fewer than 300,000 clones, and 87% are seen once. The ten most abundant clones make up 2.5% to 3.5% of the sample. Sample: peripheral blood, taken in a trial of Ad26.COV2.S vaccine versus placebo. The receptors were gathered from a person aged 18 to 59 who received the Ad26.COV2.S COVID-19 vaccine or a placebo.

The gene calls are TRBV7-3 and TRBJ2-7; TRBD1 aligns across 7 bases. Looked up from germline, CDR1 is SGHTA and CDR2 is FQGTGA. The length of the CDR3 is 15 residues. The ends lost 5 bases at V and 2 bases at J; junction bases unmatched: 9. In DNA, the CDR3 is TGTGCCAGCAGCCGGGGACAGATCCCCCCCTACGAGCAGTACTTC. Protein: CASSRGQIPPYEQYF.

This clone has more than one count but fewer than ten. The V and J genes are TRBV6-1 and TRBJ1-5; TRBD1 is a possible D gene (5 bases). Germline loops: CDR1 MNHNS, CDR2 SASEGT. V lost 4 bases, J lost 4 bases, and 17 bases lay in between. CDR3 length equals 16 residues. CDR3 loop: CASSASGRTENQPQHF. For the CDR3, the DNA is TGTGCCAGCAGTGCGTCGGGACGAACGGAAAATCAGCCCCAGCATTTT.

The chain combines TRBV7-9 with TRBJ1-2, with D possibly matching TRBD1 (5 bases). The CDR3 extends over 16 amino acids. V was trimmed by 0 bases and J by 5 bases, leaving 16 bases between them. Germline V lookup: CDR1 SEHNR, CDR2 FQNEAQ (reference sequence). CDR3 in DNA: TGTGCCAGCAGCTTAGCGCTCGTGCGCAGGGCGTATGGCTACACCTTC. This codes for CASSLALVRRAYGYTF.

In this sample, this clone turned up once. CDR3 bases: TGCGCCAGCAGCTTTAGTACAGGACCCTACAATGAGCAGTTCTTC. Amino acids: CASSFSTGPYNEQFF. The gene calls are TRBV5-1 and TRBJ2-1; D may be TRBD1 (5 bases). The CDR3 sequence is 15 residues long. V lost 2 bases to trimming and J lost 2 bases, with 11 bases between them. Germline V gene lookup returns CDR1 SGHRS and CDR2 YFSETQ.

This chain joins TRBV7-2 and TRBJ2-5; D may correspond to TRBD1 or TRBD2 (5 bases each). With 5 bases removed from V and 5 bases from J, the gap between germline ends came to 18 bases. This CDR3 region has 15 residues. Germline CDR1 SGHTA, CDR2 FQGNSA. Here the CDR3 reads CASSLGDRIGETQYF. CDR3 nucleotide sequence: TGTGCCAGCAGCCTAGGGGACCGGATAGGGGAGACCCAGTACTTC. The whole variable domain, filled in from reference TRBV7-2 and TRBJ2-5, reads GAGVSQSPSNKVTEKGKDVELRCDPISGHTALYWYRQSLGQGLEFLIYFQGNSAPDKSGLPSDRFSAERTGGSVSTLTIQRTQQEDSAVYLCASSLGDRIGETQYFGPGTRLLVL.

The chain couples TRBV6-5 to TRBJ1-2, with D uncertain. This CDR3 is 15 amino acids long. Trimming stripped 0 bases from V and 0 bases from J, with 8 bases between. Germline V CDR1 and CDR2: MNHEY, SVGAGI. In nucleotides, the CDR3 is TGTGCCAGCAGTTACTCAGGAACCCCTAACTATGGCTACACCTTC. Translated: CASSYSGTPNYGYTF.

The chain employs TRBV14 and TRBJ2-3; D gene uncertain. Looked up from germline, CDR1 is SGHDN and CDR2 is FVKESK. Trimming pared 0 bases from V and 3 bases from J, leaving 7 bases between. CDR3 size: 14 residues. CDR3 region: CASSQDLPTDTQYF. The CDR3 DNA is TGTGCCAGCAGCCAAGATTTACCTACAGATACGCAGTATTTT.

The chain recombines TRBV4-3 with TRBJ2-6, with 7 bases lining up with TRBD2. In germline, CDR1 is LGHNA, CDR2 YSLEER. The CDR3 loop spans 18 amino acids. V trimming: 2 bases; J trimming: 4 bases; junction bases outside the gene matches: 11. In DNA, the CDR3 is TGCGCCAGCAGCCAAAGAGGTGGCGGGGGTAGCGGGGCCAACGTCCTGACTTTC. Its protein is CASSQRGGGGSGANVLTF.

The CDR3 loop reads CASSLVAGLRTDTQYF. In DNA form, the CDR3 reads TGTGCCAGCAGCTTGGTAGCGGGGCTTCGCACAGATACGCAGTATTTT. This chain connects TRBV5-4 to TRBJ2-3; 8 bases fit TRBD2. This CDR3 is built from 16 residues. Looked up from germline, CDR1 is SGHNT and CDR2 is YYREEE (reference sequence). The trim removed 0 bases at V and 1 base at J, leaving 4 bases unmatched.

This clone came up a few times. The gene calls are TRBV9 and TRBJ2-7; 9 nucleotides agree with TRBD2. CDR3 length: 16 residues. The germline gives CDR1 SGDLS, CDR2 YYNGEE. After removal of 4 bases from V and 0 bases from J, the junction contained 8 bases not matched to a gene. The CDR3 is CASSPGLAISSYEQYF. CDR3 nucleotide sequence: TGTGCCAGCAGCCCAGGACTAGCGATAAGCTCCTACGAGCAGTACTTC.

The J gene is TRBJ2-1, the V gene TRBV5-4; 10 bases agree with TRBD1. The CDR3 is 14 residues long. The V gene's germline CDR1 is SGHNT and CDR2 YYREEE (reference sequence). V was clipped by 10 bases and J by 8 bases; unmatched bases: 12. The CDR3 bases are TGTGCCGGGGGGGGACAGGGGTTTTACGATGAGCAGTTCTTC. Its translation: CAGGGQGFYDEQFF.

CDR3 sequence reads: CASSTVGGGRTEAFF. The CDR3 region has the DNA TGTGCCAGTAGTACCGTTGGAGGGGGCCGCACTGAAGCTTTCTTT. The chain recombines TRBV19 with TRBJ1-1; 7 positions match TRBD1. Germline V gene data show CDR1 as LNHDA and CDR2 as SQIVND (reference sequence). The CDR3 covers 15 residues. Losses at the gene ends were 4 bases for V and 4 bases for J; bases not matched to a gene: 9.

The chain has TRBV10-3 and TRBJ1-1; 7 bases are shared with TRBD1. Germline values: CDR1 ENHRY, CDR2 SYGVKD. The CDR3 loop spans 15 amino acids. V lost 4 bases to trimming and J lost 0 bases; unmatched junction nucleotides: 5. For the CDR3, the DNA is TGTGCCATCAGTGGGGGGACAGCTATGAACACTGAAGCTTTCTTT. Encoded protein: CAISGGTAMNTEAFF.